This TCR beta chain was captured in a study of metastatic and nonmetastatic thyroid tumors. Using MiXCR, TCRdb re-called clones from the PCR reads. This sample has fewer than 100,000 clones; under 15% occur once, and the top ten carry about 3.6%. Thyroid surgery had not been preceded by any treatment in any patient. Sequenced: blood. This clonotype was obtained from a female donor with papillary thyroid cancer or a benign thyroid nodule (not recorded which). Some clones in this sample may be carry-over from other donors' samples.

CDR3 sequence: CASSIFWGGLDRGKSDTQYF. The DNA for the CDR3 is TGTGCCAGTAGTATATTCTGGGGCGGTCTAGACAGGGGGAAATCAGATACGCAGTATTTT. The chain couples TRBV19 to TRBJ2-3, with 9 bases aligning to TRBD1. J was trimmed by 4 bases and V by 2 bases; bases with no gene match: 19. The germline V gene encodes CDR1 LNHDA and CDR2 SQIVND (reference sequence). CDR3 length equals 20 residues. The full variable domain, its missing parts supplied by reference TRBV19 and TRBJ2-3, is DGGITQSPKYLFRKEGQNVTLSCEQNLNHDAMYWYRQDPGQGLRLIYYSQIVNDFQKGDIAEGYSVSREKKESFPLTVTSAQKNPTAFYLCASSIFWGGLDRGKSDTQYFGPGTRLTVL.